The next 31 T cell receptor beta chains were all read from a single sample in a study of blood T cell repertoires in COVID-19 (dated by TCRdb to the early 2020s). The method behind the library was the immunoSEQ multiplex PCR assay. TCRdb mirrors the immuneACCESS table, restricted to in-frame sequences. Some clones are absent from its copies; in checked studies, under half trace to an unresolved V gene, and the reason for the others is unknown. The sample has over 70,000 clones on record, about 80% of them singletons. Of the sample, 15% to 20% falls within the top ten clones. Sequences were obtained from peripheral blood. The source of these receptors is a woman older than 75 with acute or convalescent COVID-19.

This chain uses TRBV18 with TRBJ1-5; TRBD1 agrees at 7 bases. Unmatched junction bases numbered 2, after V lost 3 bases and J lost 0 bases. CDR1 is KGHSH, CDR2 LQKENI, per germline. CDR3 length: 15 amino acids. The CDR3 sequence: CASSPTGNSNQPQHF. The CDR3 region has the DNA TGTGCCAGCTCACCGACAGGGAATAGCAATCAGCCCCAGCATTTT.

This clone was counted between two and nine times. The V gene is TRBV18, the J gene TRBJ1-1; D is unresolved. Trimming shortened V by 8 bases and J by 0 bases, and 16 bases separated the two germline ends. Germline values: CDR1 KGHSH, CDR2 LQKENI. This CDR3 comprises 15 residues. CDR3 amino acids: CASSPGLTMNTEAFF. Here the CDR3 DNA reads TGTGCCAGCAGCCCGGGGTTGACAATGAACACTGAAGCTTTCTTT.

The V and J genes are TRBV5-1 and TRBJ1-2; 7 bases line up with TRBD1. CDR3 length: 13 amino acids. J gave up 0 bases and V 7 bases, and 3 bases lay outside the gene matches. CDR1 and CDR2 (germline): SGHRS, YFSETQ. The CDR3 region has the DNA TGCGCCAGCCGGGACAGAGCTAACTATGGCTACACCTTC. Translation: CASRDRANYGYTF. The variable domain in full, completed from reference TRBV5-1 and TRBJ1-2, reads KAGVTQTPRYLIKTRGQQVTLSCSPISGHRSVSWYQQTPGQGLQFLFEYFSETQRNKGNFPGRFSGRQFSNSRSEMNVSTLELGDSALYLCASRDRANYGYTFGSGTRLTVV.

This chain uses TRBV7-2 with TRBJ1-5; TRBD1 is a possible D gene (6 bases). The V end lost 5 bases, the J end lost 4 bases, and 15 bases lay between the germline ends. CDR1 is SGHTA, CDR2 FQGNSA, per germline. This CDR3 has 15 amino acids. The DNA for the CDR3 is TGTGCCAGCAGCGACTACAGGGTGGGGAATCAGCCCCAGCATTTT. Translation: CASSDYRVGNQPQHF.

The V and J genes are TRBV19 and TRBJ2-1, with 9 nucleotides matching TRBD2. With V trimmed by 4 bases and J by 2 bases, 6 bases remained unmatched. Germline V gene data show CDR1 as LNHDA and CDR2 as SQIVND (reference sequence). The CDR3 has 16 residues. The CDR3 coding sequence is TGTGCCAGTAGTAGGGCGGGAGGGACTACCTACAATGAGCAGTTCTTC. Encoded protein: CASSRAGGTTYNEQFF.

The chain couples TRBV5-3 to TRBJ1-5; the D gene is possibly TRBD1 (5 bases). TRBV5-3 is noted as an ORF with a role that remains uncertain. V lost 3 bases and J lost 3, with 19 bases in between. This CDR3 is built from 17 residues. Here the CDR3 DNA reads TGTGCCAGAAGCTGGGAGGTTTCGTGGGGGGACAATCAGCCCCAGCATTTT. This translates into CARSWEVSWGDNQPQHF.

The CDR3 DNA follows: TGTGCCAGCAGCCCATACAGGGAGATGAACACTGAAGCTTTCTTT. This codes for CASSPYREMNTEAFF. The rearrangement uses TRBV7-9 and TRBJ1-1; the D gene is possibly TRBD1 (6 bases). The CDR3 loop spans 15 amino acids. Trimming shortened V by 5 bases and J by 0 bases, and 13 bases separated the two germline ends. Germline V lookup: CDR1 SEHNR, CDR2 FQNEAQ (reference sequence).

The chain employs TRBV5-1 and TRBJ1-5, with D possibly being TRBD1 (6 bases). Germline-derived CDR1 and CDR2 are SGHRS and YFSETQ. Between the trimmed V and J ends, which lost 0 bases and 0 bases, there was a span of 10 bases. The CDR3 runs 16 residues. The CDR3 spells CASSLGGQTSNQPQHF. CDR3 DNA: TGCGCCAGCAGCTTGGGGGGGCAAACTAGCAATCAGCCCCAGCATTTT. The full variable domain, its missing parts supplied by reference TRBV5-1 and TRBJ1-5, is KAGVTQTPRYLIKTRGQQVTLSCSPISGHRSVSWYQQTPGQGLQFLFEYFSETQRNKGNFPGRFSGRQFSNSRSEMNVSTLELGDSALYLCASSLGGQTSNQPQHFGDGTRLSIL.

V is TRBV5-1 and J is TRBJ2-5, with 13 bases matching TRBD2. This CDR3 is 15 amino acids long. Trimming took 4 bases from V and 7 from J; bases not matched to a gene: 7. In germline, CDR1 is SGHRS, CDR2 YFSETQ. The CDR3 region is CASSGTSGARGTQYF. CDR3 sequence (DNA): TGCGCCAGCAGCGGGACTAGCGGGGCGCGTGGGACCCAGTACTTC.

This clone was counted between two and nine times. The chain joins TRBV6-5 to TRBJ1-5; 7 bases align to TRBD1. Germline assignment: CDR1 MNHEY and CDR2 SVGAGI. The CDR3 loop spans 14 amino acids. Trimming took 6 bases from V and 6 from J; bases not matched to a gene: 8. The CDR3 DNA reads TGTGCCAGCAGGCGACAGGGTGGGAGTCAGCCCCAGCATTTT. It translates to CASRRQGGSQPQHF.

The chain employs TRBV6-5 and TRBJ2-7; 7 bases map to TRBD2. Losses at the gene ends were 5 bases for V and 6 bases for J; bases not matched to a gene: 7. Germline V gene lookup returns CDR1 MNHEY and CDR2 SVGAGI. CDR3 size: 13 residues. The CDR3 region is CASSTPWGGEQYF. CDR3 nucleotide sequence: TGTGCCAGCAGTACCCCTTGGGGGGGCGAGCAGTACTTC.

This clone showed up just once. CDR3 residues: CASSHSQGGETQYF. CDR3 in DNA: TGCGCCAGCAGCCATTCTCAGGGAGGAGAGACCCAGTACTTC. The chain carries TRBV4-1 and TRBJ2-5, with D perhaps matching TRBD2 (6 bases). Germline V gives CDR1 MGHRA, CDR2 YSYEKL. This CDR3 has 14 residues. V lost 3 bases, J lost 4 bases, and 12 bases lay in between.

The V call is TRBV7-2, the J call TRBJ2-3; D may be TRBD2 (6 bases). CDR1 and CDR2 from the germline V gene are SGHTA and FQGNSA. There are 15 residues in the CDR3. Between the trimmed V and J ends, which lost 5 bases and 4 bases, there was a span of 16 bases. The CDR3 DNA follows: TGTGCCAGCAGCCTCGCCGGGGGTACTCCAGATACGCAGTATTTT. This sequence encodes CASSLAGGTPDTQYF.

This clone was detected only once. V and J are TRBV2 and TRBJ1-1; 8 bases match TRBD1. The ends lost 6 bases at V and 1 base at J; junction bases unmatched: 7. The CDR3 runs to 15 residues. CDR1 is SNHLY and CDR2 is FYNNEI in the germline V gene. The CDR3 DNA is TGTGCCAGCAGGAGACAGGGGACAAAGAACACTGAAGCTTTCTTT. Translated, it gives CASRRQGTKNTEAFF.

The chain recombines TRBV7-3 with TRBJ2-3; D ambiguous. The length of the CDR3 is 16 residues. Trimming left V 0 bases short and J 0 bases short, with 10 bases between. Germline assignment: CDR1 SGHTA and CDR2 FQGTGA. The CDR3, as DNA: TGTGCCAGCAGCTTAACGGCGGAACCGAGCACAGATACGCAGTATTTT. Translating it yields CASSLTAEPSTDTQYF. Filled out from reference TRBV7-3 and TRBJ2-3, the complete variable domain reads GAGVSQTPSNKVTEKGKYVELRCDPISGHTALYWYRQSLGQGPEFLIYFQGTGAADDSGLPNDRFFAVRPEGSVSTLKIQRTERGDSAVYLCASSLTAEPSTDTQYFGPGTRLTVL.

V gene TRBV3-1 (or the pseudogene TRBV3-2) combines with J gene TRBJ1-1; 8 bases are a match to TRBD1. This CDR3 has 14 amino acids. V trimming: 0 bases; J trimming: 10 bases; junction bases outside the gene matches: 7. Germline lookup yields CDR1 LGHDT and CDR2 YNNKEL (reference sequence). The CDR3 reads CASSQDQGAGRAFF. CDR3 bases: TGTGCCAGCAGCCAAGATCAGGGGGCAGGGCGAGCTTTCTTT.

V gene TRBV10-3 combines with J gene TRBJ2-3; 10 bases fit TRBD2. This CDR3 spans 15 amino acids. CDR1 and CDR2 (germline): ENHRY, SYGVKD. The V and J ends lost 7 bases and 0 bases, in that order; junction bases with no gene match: 4. CDR3 protein: CAITPGLASTDTQYF. CDR3 nucleotide sequence: TGTGCCATCACCCCGGGACTAGCGAGCACAGATACGCAGTATTTT.

The chain is built from TRBV6-6 and TRBJ1-2; tentatively, D is TRBD1 (5 bases). The germline V gene has CDR1 MNHNY and CDR2 SVGAGI (reference sequence). There are 12 residues in the CDR3. V was clipped by 8 bases and J by 0 bases, with 7 bases between them. DNA for the CDR3: TGTGCCAGCCTAGGGGCTAACTATGGCTACACCTTC. This translates into CASLGANYGYTF.

V gene TRBV6-6 combines with J gene TRBJ1-2, with 7 bases lining up with TRBD1. CDR1 is MNHNY and CDR2 is SVGAGI in the germline V gene (reference sequence). Losses at the gene ends were 2 bases for V and 4 bases for J; bases not matched to a gene: 10. CDR3 length: 16 residues. The CDR3 sequence: CASSYPLTGSFYGYTF. The DNA of the CDR3 is TGTGCCAGCAGTTACCCTCTGACAGGGTCTTTCTATGGCTACACCTTC.

The rearrangement links TRBV15 to TRBJ1-5; D perhaps matches TRBD1 (5 bases). Per the germline V gene, CDR1 is LNHNV and CDR2 is YYDKDF (reference sequence). This CDR3 has 13 amino acids. V was clipped by 5 bases and J by 6 bases, with 11 bases between them. The CDR3 DNA reads TGTGCCACCAGCGGGGGGAGGGGTCAGCCCCAGCATTTT. The encoded protein is CATSGGRGQPQHF.

The chain links TRBV5-1 to TRBJ2-7; TRBD2 agrees at 13 bases. This CDR3 spans 17 amino acids. CDR1 SGHRS and CDR2 YFSETQ come from the germline V gene. V trimming: 4 bases; J trimming: 0 bases; junction bases outside the gene matches: 7. The CDR3 DNA sequence: TGCGCCAGCAGCCCAGGACTAGCGGGGGCCTTCTCCTACGAGCAGTACTTC. Translating gives CASSPGLAGAFSYEQYF.

The V and J genes are TRBV6-4 and TRBJ2-6, with TRBD2 as a possible D gene (5 bases). Trimming took 0 bases from V and 2 from J, leaving 17 bases between them. The CDR3 has 19 amino acids. The germline V gene has CDR1 MRHNA and CDR2 SNTAGT. Written as DNA, the CDR3 is TGTGCCAGCAGTGACTCGAACCCAACCGTCGGGGCTGGGGCCAACGTCCTGACTTTC. Amino acid sequence: CASSDSNPTVGAGANVLTF.

The gene calls are TRBV30 and TRBJ1-4, with D uncertain. Looked up from germline, CDR1 is GTSNPN and CDR2 is SVGIG (reference sequence). The germline V and J ends were trimmed by 1 base and 3 bases, with 9 bases remaining between them. The CDR3 consists of 14 residues. CDR3 amino acids: CAWSDGVANEKLFF. The CDR3 DNA reads as TGTGCCTGGAGTGACGGTGTCGCTAATGAAAAACTGTTTTTT.

The chain couples TRBV19 to TRBJ1-2; D not certain. The CDR3 loop spans 14 amino acids. The ends were cut back, 1 base at V and 0 bases at J, with 6 bases in the middle. CDR1 and CDR2 (germline): LNHDA, SQIVND (reference sequence). The CDR3 nucleotides are TGTGCCAGTAGTATAGGGGGAGCTAACTATGGCTACACCTTC. It yields the protein CASSIGGANYGYTF.

The chain recombines TRBV5-1 with TRBJ2-7, with TRBD2 matching 7 bases. Germline lookup yields CDR1 SGHRS and CDR2 YFSETQ. Unmatched junction bases numbered 9, after V lost 4 bases and J lost 2 bases. This CDR3 comprises 15 residues. CDR3 protein: CASSIVAGLTYEQYF. DNA of the CDR3: TGCGCCAGCAGCATCGTCGCGGGACTAACCTACGAGCAGTACTTC.

The chain links TRBV18 to TRBJ1-4; TRBD1 might be the D (5 bases). Germline-derived CDR1 and CDR2 are KGHSH and LQKENI. The V end lost 3 bases, the J end lost 5 bases, and 13 bases lay between the germline ends. The CDR3 is 15 amino acids. CDR3 residues: CASSPSTRGNEKLFF. The CDR3 DNA sequence: TGTGCCAGCTCACCTTCTACAAGGGGCAATGAAAAACTGTTTTTT.

In this sample, this clone is medium-sized. The rearrangement joins TRBV30 to TRBJ2-1, with TRBD2 matching 7 bases. Per germline, CDR1 GTSNPN and CDR2 SVGIG (reference sequence). The CDR3 runs to 14 residues. J gave up 4 bases and V 0 bases, and 3 bases lay outside the gene matches. The chain's CDR3 is CAWSVLAEYNEQFF. CDR3 DNA: TGTGCCTGGAGTGTTCTAGCGGAATACAATGAGCAGTTCTTC.

This chain joins TRBV5-6 and TRBJ2-1; 7 positions agree with TRBD2. Germline CDR1 and CDR2: SGHDT and YYEEEE. The CDR3 consists of 13 residues. Trimming at V came to 3 bases and at J to 4 bases, leaving 1 base not matched to a gene. The CDR3 sequence is CASSSGRYNEQFF. CDR3 coding DNA: TGTGCCAGCAGCTCCGGGAGGTACAATGAGCAGTTCTTC.

This chain uses TRBV7-2 with TRBJ2-5, with a possible D match to TRBD2 (5 bases). CDR1 is SGHTA, CDR2 FQGNSA, per germline. The CDR3 contains 12 residues. V lost 5 bases and J 7 bases, leaving 11 bases between the germline ends. CDR3 DNA sequence: TGTGCCAGCAGCCCTTACGGAGGGACCCAGTACTTC. As protein: CASSPYGGTQYF. Full variable domain (missing parts from reference TRBV7-2 and TRBJ2-5): GAGVSQSPSNKVTEKGKDVELRCDPISGHTALYWYRQSLGQGLEFLIYFQGNSAPDKSGLPSDRFSAERTGGSVSTLTIQRTQQEDSAVYLCASSPYGGTQYFGPGTRLLVL.

This clone was observed a few times. This rearrangement joins TRBV4-2 to TRBJ2-1; 10 positions match TRBD2. The CDR3 sequence is 17 residues long. CDR1 is LGHNA and CDR2 is YNFKEQ in the germline V gene. V lost 3 bases and J lost 4; bases outside the gene matches: 9. CDR3 sequence (DNA): TGTGCCAGCAGCCAGAATCCCCTAGCGGGGGATTACAATGAGCAGTTCTTC. This encodes CASSQNPLAGDYNEQFF.

The chain is built from TRBV4-1 and TRBJ2-5; 9 positions match TRBD2. The germline gives CDR1 MGHRA, CDR2 YSYEKL. Trimming at V came to 0 bases and at J to 2 bases, leaving 7 bases not matched to a gene. CDR3 length: 17 residues. The CDR3 DNA sequence: TGCGCCAGCAGCCAAGATGGGCATAGCGGGGGACAAGAGACCCAGTACTTC. Amino acid sequence: CASSQDGHSGGQETQYF.